This section outlines one T cell receptor beta chain sequence together with its context. The target antigen is unknown. This sample also contains other DNA sequences that code for the same CDR3. This sample was taken from a study of beta chain features in type 1 diabetes. General study results and limits: More deletions and fewer insertions at VDJ junctions were seen in type 1 diabetes patients.

Germline loops: CDR1 GTSNPN, CDR2 SVGIG (reference sequence). The CDR3 length is 14 residues. Trimming took off 1 base at V and 4 bases at J, with 12 bases between the two ends. The investigators reverse transcribed all of the isolated RNA, so they sequenced expressed TCRB transcripts. Only in-frame clones appear in the TCRdb table, and some are missing; sequencing was by immunoSEQ multiplex PCR. Of some 220,000 clones listed, 9.5% to 13% are singletons. V and J are TRBV30 and TRBJ2-3; no definite D call. The sequence was collected from a man between 18 and 29 years old in good health. The material sequenced was central memory CD4+ T cells from blood. As DNA, the CDR3 is TGTGCCTGGAGTGGACTGGGCCGGCCAGATACGCAGTATTTT. This translates into CAWSGLGRPDTQYF. The whole variable domain, remainder taken from reference TRBV30 and TRBJ2-3, is SQTIHQWPATLVQPVGSPLSLECTVEGTSNPNLYWYRQAAGRGLQLLFYSVGIGQISSEVPQNLSASRPQDRQFILSSKKLLLSDSGFYLCAWSGLGRPDTQYFGPGTRLTVL.